Listed here is a single TCR beta chain. Its antigen is undetermined. TCRdb's copy holds only in-frame clones and misses some; the assay was immunoSEQ multiplex PCR. This table holds about 140,000 clones, 90% to 95% found once. These data come from a study of T cell responses to AZD1222 COVID-19 vaccine. Trimming took off 8 bases at V and 4 bases at J, with 15 bases between the two ends. This CDR3 has 15 amino acids. In germline, CDR1 is MNHEY, CDR2 SVGAGI. Study observations and caveats: Researchers took repertoire samples only after the peak T cell response had come. The donor group comprised mostly white British people and more females; the analysis possibly underestimated clonal diversity. Nearly half of unique spike-specific TCRs reportedly avoided B.1.351 and B.1.1.7 mutated regions.

The clonotype originates from an adult who received the AZD1222 COVID-19 vaccine. The chain couples TRBV6-5 to TRBJ1-6; D gene uncertain. Sequenced material: peripheral blood, taken 28 days after the second AZD1222 dose. This CDR3 reads CASAPDLLYNSPLHF. CDR3 DNA sequence: TGTGCCAGCGCCCCCGACTTGCTTTATAATTCACCCCTCCACTTT.